This T cell receptor (beta chain) came from a study of blood T cells in healthy people across ages. Study-wide results and limits: There was a strong correlation between TCR beta diversity and naive T cell percentage.

With V trimmed by 3 bases and J by 1 base, 3 bases remained unmatched. The germline CDR1 and CDR2 sequences are SGHRS and YFSETQ. The CDR3 totals 14 residues. This clonotype was recorded once. Its target is unknown. This clone may be a read error of a much larger clone one base away. Primers used in a second PCR of roughly 7 to 12 cycles were a sample-barcoded 5' primer and a J-beta primer mix. MiXCR, applied by TCRdb to the 5' RACE reads, yields one record per CDR3 protein. The data contain about 680,000 distinct CDR3 sequences, 49% of them singletons. The sequence was obtained from a woman aged 55-75 years in good health. J is TRBJ1-1 and V is TRBV5-1; 7 positions match TRBD1. Specimen: blood. CDR3 region: CASSSGQTNTEAFF. The CDR3 nucleotides are TGCGCCAGCAGCTCGGGACAGACGAACACTGAAGCTTTCTTT. Filled out from reference TRBV5-1 and TRBJ1-1, the complete variable domain reads KAGVTQTPRYLIKTRGQQVTLSCSPISGHRSVSWYQQTPGQGLQFLFEYFSETQRNKGNFPGRFSGRQFSNSRSEMNVSTLELGDSALYLCASSSGQTNTEAFFGQGTRLTVV.